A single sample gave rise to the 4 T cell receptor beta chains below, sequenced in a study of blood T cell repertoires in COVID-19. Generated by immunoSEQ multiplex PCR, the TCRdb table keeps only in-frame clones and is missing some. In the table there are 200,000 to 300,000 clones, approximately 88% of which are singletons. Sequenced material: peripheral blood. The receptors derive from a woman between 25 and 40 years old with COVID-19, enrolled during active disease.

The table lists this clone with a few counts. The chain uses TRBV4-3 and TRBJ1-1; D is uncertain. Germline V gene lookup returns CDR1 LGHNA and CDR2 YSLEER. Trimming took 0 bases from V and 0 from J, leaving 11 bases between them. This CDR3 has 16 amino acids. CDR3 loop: CASSQDLGHLNTEAFF. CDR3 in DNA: TGCGCCAGCAGCCAAGATTTGGGCCACTTGAACACTGAAGCTTTCTTT.

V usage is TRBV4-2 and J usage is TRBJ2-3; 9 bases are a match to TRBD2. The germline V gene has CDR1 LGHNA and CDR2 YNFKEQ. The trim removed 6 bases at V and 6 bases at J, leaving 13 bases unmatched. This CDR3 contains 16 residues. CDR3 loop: CASSSEASGVMDTQYF. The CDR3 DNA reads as TGTGCCAGCAGTTCCGAGGCTAGCGGGGTTATGGATACGCAGTATTTT.

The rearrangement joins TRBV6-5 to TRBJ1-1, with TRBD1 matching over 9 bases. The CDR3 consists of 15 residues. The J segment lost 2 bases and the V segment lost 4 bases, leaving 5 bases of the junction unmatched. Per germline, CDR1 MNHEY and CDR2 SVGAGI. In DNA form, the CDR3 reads TGTGCCAGCAGTTCCTACACAGGGGGCAACACTGAAGCTTTCTTT. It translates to CASSSYTGGNTEAFF.

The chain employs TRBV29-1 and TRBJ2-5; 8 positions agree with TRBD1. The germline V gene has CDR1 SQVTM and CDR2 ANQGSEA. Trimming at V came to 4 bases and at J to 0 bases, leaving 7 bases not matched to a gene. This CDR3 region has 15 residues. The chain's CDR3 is CSVALGTGYQETQYF. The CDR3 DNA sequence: TGCAGCGTTGCCCTAGGGACAGGCTACCAAGAGACCCAGTACTTC.